Listed below are T cell receptor beta chains from one sample, sequenced in a study of early T cells in non-severe SARS-CoV-2 infection. TCRdb itself ran the 5' RACE reads through MiXCR, one entry per CDR3 protein. The data hold some 50,000 distinct CDR3 sequences, with more than 9% observed a single time. Sequenced: whole blood. These receptors all stem from an adult who was a healthcare worker with PCR-confirmed SARS-CoV-2 infection or an uninfected control (not recorded which). Each CDR3 is given with its conserved first and last residue. The D gene is left open where the match is weak. Clone size is given for some rows only: seen once, a few or many times, or a class if the clone is expanded.

>TRBJ2-6|.|TRBV6-1|14|.
TGTGCCAGCAGTGGGGCCTCTGGGGCCAACGTCCTGACTTTC
CASSGASGANVLTF
>TRBJ2-3|.|TRBV11-2|13|many
TGTGCCAGCAGCTTAGTACCCGTGGATACGCAGTATTTT
CASSLVPVDTQYF
>TRBJ1-1|.|TRBV5-1|12|few
TGCGCCAGCAGCCCCGATTTGAATGAAGCTTTCTTT
CASSPDLNEAFF
>TRBJ2-1|.|TRBV20-1|15|many
TGCAGTGCCCTTCCCCCCACCCGCTATAGCAATGAGCAGTTCTTC
CSALPPTRYSNEQFF
>TRBJ2-5|.|TRBV7-2|13|many
TGTGCCAGCAGCTTAAACCTGGGAAAGACCCAGTACTTC
CASSLNLGKTQYF
>TRBJ2-4|TRBD2|TRBV5-1|16|many
TGCGCCAGCAGCCCGGGACTAGCGGCGTCCAAAAACATTCAGTACTTC
CASSPGLAASKNIQYF
>TRBJ2-2|.|TRBV3-1|13|many
TGTGCCAGCGGGCAGTTGAACACCGGGGAGCTGTTTTTT
CASGQLNTGELFF
>TRBJ1-1|.|TRBV12-3/TRBV12-4|15|few
TGTGCCAGCAGTACCACCTCCCCCCGGAGGACTGAAGCTTTCTTT
CASSTTSPRRTEAFF
>TRBJ2-5|TRBD2|TRBV30|14|.
TGTGCCTGGAGGACTAGCGGGAATTCCGAGACCCAGTACTTC
CAWRTSGNSETQYF
>TRBJ2-7|TRBD1|TRBV29-1|13|.
TGCAGCGCAAGGGGACAGGGGGCGTACGAGCAGTACTTC
CSARGQGAYEQYF
>TRBJ2-5|TRBD2|TRBV20-1|19|few
TGCAGTGCTAGAGATCATCGGGGCTTCGGGACTAGCGGCCAAGAGACCCAGTACTTC
CSARDHRGFGTSGQETQYF
>TRBJ2-7|.|TRBV7-2|13|many
TGTGCCAGCAGCCCGACAGGCCCCTACGAGCAGTACTTC
CASSPTGPYEQYF
>TRBJ2-5|.|TRBV14|12|many
TGTGCCAGCAGCCAGGGGAAAGAGACCCAGTACTTC
CASSQGKETQYF
>TRBJ2-2|TRBD2|TRBV6-2/TRBV6-3|16|few
TGTGCCAGCAGTTTGATAGCGGGGGCGAACACCGGGGAGCTGTTTTTT
CASSLIAGANTGELFF
>TRBJ2-7|.|TRBV18|12|few
TGTGCCAGCTCACCGAGCGCGTACGAGCAGTACTTC
CASSPSAYEQYF
>TRBJ1-1|.|TRBV29-1|14|few
TGCAGCGCCACCCGGGGGGGGGCCAACACTGAAGCTTTCTTT
CSATRGGANTEAFF
>TRBJ2-5|TRBD1|TRBV24-1|16|many
TGTGCCACCAGTGATCCAGACAGGGGCGATGAAGAGACCCAGTACTTC
CATSDPDRGDEETQYF
>TRBJ1-1|.|TRBV6-2/TRBV6-3|13|few
TGTGCCAGCAGTTACATTTACACAGCTGAAGCTTTCTTT
CASSYIYTAEAFF
>TRBJ1-5|.|TRBV5-4|13|few
TGTGCCAGCAGCTTGCAGGGTAATCAGCCCCAGCATTTT
CASSLQGNQPQHF
>TRBJ2-3|TRBD2|TRBV5-1|16|few
TGCGCCAGCAGCGGCGGACTAGCGGGATACACAGATACGCAGTATTTT
CASSGGLAGYTDTQYF
>TRBJ1-2|.|TRBV5-1|15|many
TGCGCCAGCAGACCCAAGCCAGGGGAAGTCTATGGCTACACCTTC
CASRPKPGEVYGYTF
>TRBJ2-7|.|TRBV4-3|15|.
TGCGCCAGCAGCGAAGTGGTATTAGCTGCCTACGAGCAGTACTTC
CASSEVVLAAYEQYF
>TRBJ2-3|.|TRBV7-3|14|many
TGTGCCAGCAGCTTAAATGGGCCGGGAGATACGCAGTATTTT
CASSLNGPGDTQYF
>TRBJ2-3|.|TRBV7-2|15|.
TGTGCCAGCAGCTTAGCAGGAAGAACCACAGATACGCAGTATTTT
CASSLAGRTTDTQYF
>TRBJ2-1|.|TRBV7-2|14|many
TGTGCCAGCAGCGTTAACCCCCGGGGGACGGAGCAGTTCTTC
CASSVNPRGTEQFF
>TRBJ2-5|.|TRBV29-1|13|few
TGCAGCGCCCTAAGGGAAACCCAAGAGACCCAGTACTTC
CSALRETQETQYF